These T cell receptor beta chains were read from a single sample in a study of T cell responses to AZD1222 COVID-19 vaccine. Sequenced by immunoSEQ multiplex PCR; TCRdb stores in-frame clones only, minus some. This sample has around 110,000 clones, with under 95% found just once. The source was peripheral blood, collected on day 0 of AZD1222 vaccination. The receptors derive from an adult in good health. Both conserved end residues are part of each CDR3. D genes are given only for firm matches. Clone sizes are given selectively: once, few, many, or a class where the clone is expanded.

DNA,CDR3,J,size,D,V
TGTGCCAGCAGATTCGGCCAAGAGACCCAGTACTTC,CASRFGQETQYF,TRBJ2-5,.,.,TRBV2
TGTGCCAGCAGTGCCCCTAGGGACCGCAACTCTGGAAACACCATATATTTT,CASSAPRDRNSGNTIYF,TRBJ1-3,.,.,TRBV25-1
TGTGCCAGCAGCTCGGGACCAGGTCAGCCCCAGCATTTT,CASSSGPGQPQHF,TRBJ1-5,.,.,TRBV7-2
TGTGCCAATTGGACCCGTAGAGGCACCATATATTTT,CANWTRRGTIYF,TRBJ1-3,.,.,TRBV19
TGCAGTGCTAAACAGGGAGAGACCCAGTACTTC,CSAKQGETQYF,TRBJ2-5,.,.,TRBV20-1
TGTGCCACCAGCAGATCGGGACAGGGAGAACGGACCGGGGAGCTGTTTTTT,CATSRSGQGERTGELFF,TRBJ2-2,.,TRBD1,TRBV15
TGCGCCAGCAGCCAAGGGACTAGCGGGGGGGCTTTAGATACGCAGTATTTT,CASSQGTSGGALDTQYF,TRBJ2-3,.,TRBD2,TRBV5-1
TGTGCCAGCAGTTACTCATTGGCTACACAGCAGTATTTT,CASSYSLATQQYF,TRBJ2-3,.,.,TRBV6-5
TGTGCCAGCAGCGTAGCGGACAGCCACACCTATGGCTACACCTTC,CASSVADSHTYGYTF,TRBJ1-2,.,.,TRBV9
TGTGCCAGCAGCTTAGTTGGCGGGGGAGGGGGAGAGACCCAGTACTTC,CASSLVGGGGGETQYF,TRBJ2-5,.,.,TRBV7-2
TGTGCCAGCAGTACTAGCCCGGGGGGAGAGACCCAGTACTTC,CASSTSPGGETQYF,TRBJ2-5,.,TRBD2,TRBV6-5
.,CARSVGPGAGRDSGANVLTF,TRBJ2-6,.,.,TRBV9
TGCGCCAGCAGTGAGGTTCCCTCGGGGGGGCCTACCGGGGAGCTGTTTTTT,CASSEVPSGGPTGELFF,TRBJ2-2,.,TRBD2,TRBV10-2
TGCAGCGTTGTGGAGTGGGATTTAGGCGGCTACACCTTC,CSVVEWDLGGYTF,TRBJ1-2,.,.,TRBV29-1
TGTGCCAGCTCACCCCAACAGGGGGAGCTGTTTTTT,CASSPQQGELFF,TRBJ2-2,.,.,TRBV18
TGTGCCAGCAGCCTCATTAACACTGAAGCTTTCTTT,CASSLINTEAFF,TRBJ1-1,.,.,TRBV6-2/TRBV6-3
TGTGCCTGGAGTCCGGGACAGGGGTTCTACGAGCAGTACTTC,CAWSPGQGFYEQYF,TRBJ2-7,.,TRBD1,TRBV30
TGTGCCAGCAGTTTATCGGGGCGGGTGGGCGGCTACACCTTC,CASSLSGRVGGYTF,TRBJ1-2,.,.,TRBV27
TGTGCCAGTAGGACAGGGGAAAAACTGTTTTTT,CASRTGEKLFF,TRBJ1-4,.,TRBD1,TRBV19
TGCAGCGTTGAAGATGGCCCCTGGACAGGTAATAGTCGTGGCTACACCTTC,CSVEDGPWTGNSRGYTF,TRBJ1-2,once,TRBD1,TRBV29-1
TGTGCCACCATACCCGGGTCTGCGCCCTACGAGCAGTACTTC,CATIPGSAPYEQYF,TRBJ2-7,once,.,TRBV6-5
TGCGCCAGCAGCCAAGATCCCTCAGGGATTCCTGAAGCTTTCTTT,CASSQDPSGIPEAFF,TRBJ1-1,.,.,TRBV4-1
TGTGCCAGCAGTTTAGGGAGGGACGTGGCCCAGCATTTT,CASSLGRDVAQHF,TRBJ1-5,.,.,TRBV12-3/TRBV12-4
TGTGCCAGCAGCCCGCTGTGGCGAGGGGCGGGGAACGAGCAGTACTTC,CASSPLWRGAGNEQYF,TRBJ2-7,.,.,TRBV7-6